The 5 T cell receptor beta chains reported below all come from one sample, sequenced in a study of cytomegalovirus exposure and HLA in healthy donors. Vbeta (60) and Jbeta (13) primers were used in the PCR. Using immunoSEQ multiplex PCR, the repertoire was profiled, and TCRdb retains in-frame clones only, with some absent. The top ten hold 2.1% of the sample, which has around 94,000 clones, 84% seen once. The sequenced sample consisted of PBMCs. The receptors come from a man aged 18 to 35 in good health and CMV-seronegative.

The rearrangement uses TRBV19 and TRBJ2-1, with TRBD2 matching 10 bases. Germline V lookup: CDR1 LNHDA, CDR2 SQIVND (reference sequence). The CDR3 sequence is 14 residues long. V lost 5 bases and J lost 8; bases outside the gene matches: 6. CDR3 nucleotide sequence: TGTGCCAGTAGTGATAGCGGGAGGATGGATGAGCAGTTCTTC. Translated: CASSDSGRMDEQFF.

CDR3 coding DNA: TGTGCCAGCAGCTGGGGACAGCGAAACACTGAAGCTTTCTTT. It specifies CASSWGQRNTEAFF. This chain links TRBV7-9 with TRBJ1-1, with 7 bases aligning to TRBD1. The CDR3 runs to 14 residues. Germline-derived CDR1 and CDR2 are SEHNR and FQNEAQ (reference sequence). V was pared by 4 bases and J by 2 bases, with 4 bases of the junction left unmatched.

The chain has TRBV27 and TRBJ2-1, with a tentative D call TRBD2 (5 bases). This CDR3 is 15 amino acids long. Trimming left V 3 bases short and J 4 bases short, with 13 bases between. Germline CDR1 reads MNHEY; CDR2 reads SMNVEV (reference sequence). CDR3 residues: CASSFSGGQYNEQFF. In DNA, the CDR3 is TGTGCCAGCAGTTTTTCGGGCGGGCAGTACAATGAGCAGTTCTTC.

This clone was seen only a few times. The genes are TRBV2 and TRBJ2-5; D ambiguous. Germline CDR1 reads SNHLY; CDR2 reads FYNNEI. V was shortened by 6 bases and J by 2 bases, with 10 bases between the two germline ends. CDR3 size: 13 residues. In DNA form, the CDR3 reads TGTGCCAGCAGGTCGTACTTTCAAGAGACCCAGTACTTC. Protein product: CASRSYFQETQYF. Drawing the rest from reference TRBV2 and TRBJ2-5, the complete variable domain is EPEVTQTPSHQVTQMGQEVILRCVPISNHLYFYWYRQILGQKVEFLVSFYNNEISEKSEIFDDQFSVERPDGSNFTLKIRSTKLEDSAMYFCASRSYFQETQYFGPGTRLLVL.

The V and J genes are TRBV27 and TRBJ1-4; D perhaps matches TRBD1 (5 bases). Germline V gene data show CDR1 as MNHEY and CDR2 as SMNVEV (reference sequence). V lost 11 bases and J lost 3, with 19 bases in between. This CDR3 is 15 amino acids long. In DNA form, the CDR3 reads TGTGCCTCAGCGGGGGGAGGTGCGGCTAATGAAAAACTGTTTTTT. Protein sequence: CASAGGGAANEKLFF.